The clone carrying this TCR beta chain has at least ten counts. The data belong to a study of identical twins. Template switching supplied a universal primer site; unique molecular identifiers were carried on the cDNA. TCRdb recomputed calls from the 5' RACE reads with MiXCR, one row per CDR3 protein. The profile shows about 390,000 distinct CDR3 sequences, 9% to 10% of them singletons. Germline values: CDR1 SGHDT, CDR2 YYEEEE. The V end lost 2 bases, the J end lost 4 bases, and 6 bases lay between the germline ends. This CDR3 spans 13 amino acids. Sample: naive T cells sorted from blood. This sequence originates from a woman in her 50s in good health. The rearrangement uses TRBV5-6 and TRBJ2-2; D unresolved. CDR3 DNA sequence: TGTGCCAGCAGCTTCCAACTCACCGGGGAGCTGTTTTTT. Its translation is CASSFQLTGELFF.